This passage covers 12 T cell receptor beta chains from one sample sequenced in a study of cytomegalovirus exposure and HLA in healthy donors. Primers: 60 Vbeta forward and 13 Jbeta reverse. Data came from immunoSEQ multiplex PCR; TCRdb stores just in-frame clones and leaves some out. The sample records about 130,000 clones, about 80% being singletons. Input material: PBMCs. The receptors derive from a woman aged 40 to 55 in good health and CMV-seronegative.

V gene TRBV7-2 combines with J gene TRBJ2-1; 13 positions match TRBD2. The CDR3 runs 16 residues. CDR1 and CDR2 (germline): SGHTA, FQGNSA. J lost 4 bases, V lost 6 bases, and 6 bases had no gene match. The CDR3 DNA follows: TGTGCCAGCAGAGAAGAGGGACTAGCGGGGTACAATGAGCAGTTCTTC. It is translated as CASREEGLAGYNEQFF. Full variable domain (outside the CDR3, taken from reference TRBV7-2 and TRBJ2-1): GAGVSQSPSNKVTEKGKDVELRCDPISGHTALYWYRQSLGQGLEFLIYFQGNSAPDKSGLPSDRFSAERTGGSVSTLTIQRTQQEDSAVYLCASREEGLAGYNEQFFGPGTRLTVL.

The V gene is TRBV5-1, the J gene TRBJ1-2, with D perhaps TRBD1 (5 bases). CDR1 SGHRS and CDR2 YFSETQ come from the germline V gene. The CDR3 loop spans 14 amino acids. V lost 4 bases to trimming and J lost 3 bases, with 13 bases between them. In DNA form, the CDR3 reads TGCGCCAGCAGCCGGGGGACGGACTACTATGGCTACACCTTC. Translating gives CASSRGTDYYGYTF.

The table lists this clone with a count of one. The chain is built from TRBV18 and TRBJ1-5; 9 bases fit TRBD1. The CDR3 consists of 16 residues. The V segment lost 4 bases and the J segment 7 bases; nucleotides outside the gene matches: 11. Germline CDR1 and CDR2: KGHSH and LQKENI. CDR3 region: CASSQEQGALGQPQHF. The CDR3 DNA sequence: TGTGCCAGCTCACAAGAACAGGGGGCGCTTGGCCAGCCCCAGCATTTT.

The chain combines TRBV6-1 with TRBJ2-6; TRBD1 aligns across 8 bases. The CDR3 is 15 amino acids. Unmatched junction bases numbered 2, after V lost 4 bases and J lost 3 bases. Germline loops: CDR1 MNHNS, CDR2 SASEGT. CDR3 DNA: TGTGCCAGCAGTGGAGACAGGGGTGGGGCCAACGTCCTGACTTTC. Its translation: CASSGDRGGANVLTF.

The chain couples TRBV29-1 to TRBJ2-3, with unresolved D. V lost 3 bases to trimming and J lost 8 bases, with 9 bases between them. Germline V gene lookup returns CDR1 SQVTM and CDR2 ANQGSEA. The CDR3 length is 11 residues. The CDR3 DNA reads TGCAGCGTTGAGTCTAGAAGTACGCAGTATTTT. Its protein product is CSVESRSTQYF.

The rearrangement uses TRBV5-1 and TRBJ2-3, with TRBD1 as a possible D gene (5 bases). Germline V lookup: CDR1 SGHRS, CDR2 YFSETQ. Trimming removed 6 bases at V and 0 bases at J, with 17 bases between. This CDR3 region has 16 residues. CDR3 region: CASMDHRTASTDTQYF. CDR3 nucleotide sequence: TGCGCCAGCATGGATCACAGGACCGCTAGCACAGATACGCAGTATTTT.

This sequence joins TRBV28 and TRBJ1-5; D is uncertain. Germline values: CDR1 MDHEN, CDR2 SYDVKM. With 6 bases removed from V and 10 bases from J, the gap between germline ends came to 10 bases. The CDR3 runs 11 residues. This CDR3 reads CASRGLGPQHF. As DNA, the CDR3 is TGTGCCAGCAGGGGCCTCGGACCCCAGCATTTT.

In DNA form, the CDR3 reads TGCGCCAGCAGCCACCGGGGACAGGGCAACTATGGCTACACCTTC. It yields the protein CASSHRGQGNYGYTF. The chain carries TRBV4-3 and TRBJ1-2; 9 nucleotides line up with TRBD1. CDR3 length: 15 residues. Germline CDR1 reads LGHNA; CDR2 reads YSLEER. V lost 3 bases to trimming and J lost 2 bases; unmatched junction nucleotides: 4.

This chain connects TRBV5-6 to TRBJ2-7; possibly TRBD2 for D (7 bases). The V end was cut by 4 bases, the J end by 6 bases, with 17 bases between. CDR1 and CDR2 from the germline V gene are SGHDT and YYEEEE. The CDR3 is 14 residues long. This CDR3 reads CASSPWRRGGEQYF. The CDR3, as DNA: TGTGCCAGCAGCCCCTGGCGGAGGGGGGGCGAGCAGTACTTC.

The J gene is TRBJ2-5, the V gene TRBV12-5; 10 positions match TRBD2. This CDR3 spans 16 amino acids. Trimming cost V 6 bases and J 5 bases; bases outside gene matches: 12. CDR1 is LGHNT and CDR2 is FRNRAP in the germline V gene. CDR3 loop: CASGEGLAGDMETQYF. For the CDR3, the DNA is TGTGCTAGTGGGGAGGGGCTAGCGGGAGACATGGAGACCCAGTACTTC.

This chain links TRBV7-2 with TRBJ2-1; a weak D match, TRBD1 (5 bases). In germline, CDR1 is SGHTA, CDR2 FQGNSA. Between the trimmed V and J ends, which lost 2 bases and 12 bases, there was a span of 14 bases. The CDR3 covers 13 residues. In DNA, the CDR3 is TGTGCCAGCAGCTTAAGGGGCAGTCAAGCGCAGTTCTTC. This translates into CASSLRGSQAQFF.

The chain employs TRBV4-2 and TRBJ2-7; 12 bases map to TRBD2. Germline-derived CDR1 and CDR2 are LGHNA and YNFKEQ. V gave up 2 bases and J gave up 6 bases; unmatched junction bases: 5. This CDR3 has 15 residues. This CDR3 is CASSQLAGGLGEQYF. CDR3 bases: TGTGCCAGCAGCCAACTAGCGGGGGGGCTAGGCGAGCAGTACTTC.